What follows are 20 T cell receptor beta chains derived from one specimen sequenced in a study of blood T cell repertoires in COVID-19. Repertoires were generated with immunoSEQ multiplex PCR, while TCRdb's copy carries only in-frame clones and drops some. The table lists 280,000 or so clones, 85% of them singletons, with about 2.3% in the top ten. Sequenced material: PBMCs or T cells enriched from blood (not recorded which). All receptors come from a woman between 50 and 59 years old who had recovered from COVID-19.

The gene calls are TRBV5-1 and TRBJ2-5; 8 bases match TRBD2. Germline lookup yields CDR1 SGHRS and CDR2 YFSETQ. This CDR3 region has 15 residues. J was trimmed by 4 bases and V by 5 bases; bases with no gene match: 10. Here the CDR3 reads CASSPAGEGRETQYF. CDR3 bases: TGCGCCAGCAGTCCAGCGGGAGAAGGTAGAGAGACCCAGTACTTC.

The chain joins TRBV18 to TRBJ2-1; D is unclear. The CDR3 length is 12 residues. Germline assignment: CDR1 KGHSH and CDR2 LQKENI. The V end lost 6 bases, the J end lost 9 bases, and 12 bases lay between the germline ends. CDR3 coding DNA: TGTGCCAGCTCCCCGGCGCTAGTTGAGCAGTTCTTC. It is translated as CASSPALVEQFF.

DNA of the CDR3: TGTGCCAGCAGCCCCCGGGTAGCGGGGAGCACAGATACGCAGTATTTT. Its protein product is CASSPRVAGSTDTQYF. V usage is TRBV7-2 and J usage is TRBJ2-3; 8 positions agree with TRBD2. Germline assignment: CDR1 SGHTA and CDR2 FQGNSA. The V and J ends lost 5 bases and 0 bases, in that order; junction bases with no gene match: 7. The CDR3 is 16 residues long. Complete variable domain (other parts from reference TRBV7-2 and TRBJ2-3): GAGVSQSPSNKVTEKGKDVELRCDPISGHTALYWYRQSLGQGLEFLIYFQGNSAPDKSGLPSDRFSAERTGGSVSTLTIQRTQQEDSAVYLCASSPRVAGSTDTQYFGPGTRLTVL.

The V call is TRBV27, the J call TRBJ1-1, with D maybe TRBD1 (5 bases). CDR1 MNHEY and CDR2 SMNVEV come from the germline V gene (reference sequence). Trimming cost V 0 bases and J 5 bases, with 16 bases left between them. CDR3 length: 16 amino acids. CDR3 DNA sequence: TGTGCCAGCAGTTTATCGTTCCCGGGGGTAATTACTGAAGCTTTCTTT. Amino acids: CASSLSFPGVITEAFF.

This clone showed up just once. This chain links TRBV19 with TRBJ2-7, with a tentative D call TRBD1 (6 bases). The germline V gene has CDR1 LNHDA and CDR2 SQIVND (reference sequence). Trimming left V 3 bases short and J 5 bases short, with 20 bases between. The CDR3 consists of 16 residues. The DNA for the CDR3 is TGTGCCAGTAGTATGGCCATCGGGACAATCAGGGACGAGCAGTACTTC. This codes for CASSMAIGTIRDEQYF.

The chain combines TRBV19 with TRBJ1-2, with TRBD1 matching over 7 bases. Trimming cost V 9 bases and J 8 bases; bases outside gene matches: 21. CDR3 size: 16 residues. The germline V gene has CDR1 LNHDA and CDR2 SQIVND (reference sequence). The CDR3 loop is CASIRQGGRSPLGYTF. CDR3 nucleotides: TGTGCCAGCATCAGACAGGGCGGACGGAGTCCTTTAGGCTACACCTTC. Looking up the rest from reference TRBV19 and TRBJ1-2 gives the full variable domain: DGGITQSPKYLFRKEGQNVTLSCEQNLNHDAMYWYRQDPGQGLRLIYYSQIVNDFQKGDIAEGYSVSREKKESFPLTVTSAQKNPTAFYLCASIRQGGRSPLGYTFGSGTRLTVV.

The chain links TRBV19 to TRBJ1-1, with D perhaps TRBD1 (6 bases). V was pared by 4 bases and J by 3 bases, with 12 bases between. The CDR3 totals 14 residues. CDR1 is LNHDA and CDR2 is SQIVND in the germline V gene (reference sequence). The CDR3 loop is CASSTGTGHTEAFF. Written as DNA, the CDR3 is TGTGCCAGTAGTACCGGAACAGGGCACACTGAAGCTTTCTTT.

This chain joins TRBV5-1 and TRBJ1-4; D unclear. The CDR3 length is 15 residues. V lost 0 bases and J 3 bases, leaving 9 bases between the germline ends. Per the germline V gene, CDR1 is SGHRS and CDR2 is YFSETQ. The CDR3 DNA follows: TGCGCCAGCAGCTTGGATTCCGGGTCTAATGAAAAACTGTTTTTT. Translated, it gives CASSLDSGSNEKLFF.

This chain joins TRBV5-1 and TRBJ2-5; D remains unclear. The germline gives CDR1 SGHRS, CDR2 YFSETQ. Deletions cut 4 bases from V and 7 bases from J, with 14 bases between. This CDR3 is built from 13 residues. The CDR3 loop reads CASSNNEAMTQYF. As DNA, the CDR3 is TGCGCCAGCAGCAATAATGAGGCGATGACCCAGTACTTC.

The V call is TRBV6-5, the J call TRBJ2-1; the D gene is possibly TRBD1 (6 bases). Between the trimmed V and J ends, which lost 4 bases and 5 bases, there was a span of 15 bases. There are 15 residues in the CDR3. CDR1 is MNHEY and CDR2 is SVGAGI in the germline V gene. CDR3 residues: CASSWGRGTNNEQFF. The CDR3 region has the DNA TGTGCCAGCAGTTGGGGCAGGGGCACTAACAATGAGCAGTTCTTC.

V is TRBV28 and J is TRBJ1-5; D is possibly TRBD1 (6 bases). The length of the CDR3 is 14 residues. From germline, CDR1 is MDHEN and CDR2 SYDVKM. The V and J ends lost 7 bases and 3 bases respectively, with 13 bases between them. The CDR3 protein is CASTPDSVNQPQHF. Here the CDR3 DNA reads TGTGCCAGCACACCGGACAGCGTCAATCAGCCCCAGCATTTT. The full variable domain, with the rest looked up from reference TRBV28 and TRBJ1-5, is DVKVTQSSRYLVKRTGEKVFLECVQDMDHENMFWYRQDPGLGLRLIYFSYDVKMKEKGDIPEGYSVSREKKERFSLILESASTNQTSMYLCASTPDSVNQPQHFGDGTRLSIL.

This chain connects TRBV10-2 to TRBJ1-1; 10 nucleotides match TRBD1. CDR1 WSHSY and CDR2 SAAADI come from the germline V gene. J gave up 4 bases and V 6 bases, and 5 bases lay outside the gene matches. This CDR3 is built from 14 residues. The CDR3 loop is CASRRDRGGTEAFF. CDR3 nucleotides: TGCGCCAGCAGGAGGGACAGGGGAGGCACTGAAGCTTTCTTT.

The rearrangement joins TRBV19 to TRBJ1-1, with D perhaps TRBD1 (6 bases). With 6 bases removed from V and 4 bases from J, the gap between germline ends came to 15 bases. Germline CDR1 and CDR2: LNHDA and SQIVND (reference sequence). The length of the CDR3 is 14 residues. The CDR3 nucleotides read TGTGCCAGTAGCACCCCAGGGGATGGCACTGAAGCTTTCTTT. This encodes CASSTPGDGTEAFF.

The chain recombines TRBV5-1 with TRBJ2-7; 13 bases map to TRBD2. Germline loops: CDR1 SGHRS, CDR2 YFSETQ. This CDR3 has 14 amino acids. The V and J ends lost 3 bases and 5 bases, in that order; junction bases with no gene match: 2. This chain's CDR3 is CASSWTSGSDEQYF. DNA of the CDR3: TGCGCCAGCAGCTGGACTAGCGGGAGTGACGAGCAGTACTTC.

V gene TRBV19 combines with J gene TRBJ1-5; D gene uncertain. Germline V gives CDR1 LNHDA, CDR2 SQIVND (reference sequence). Trimming took off 3 bases at V and 4 bases at J, with 7 bases between the two ends. The CDR3 covers 13 residues. The chain's CDR3 is CASSIRGNQPQHF. The CDR3 DNA reads TGTGCCAGTAGTATCCGGGGTAATCAGCCCCAGCATTTT. Drawing the rest from reference TRBV19 and TRBJ1-5, the complete variable domain is DGGITQSPKYLFRKEGQNVTLSCEQNLNHDAMYWYRQDPGQGLRLIYYSQIVNDFQKGDIAEGYSVSREKKESFPLTVTSAQKNPTAFYLCASSIRGNQPQHFGDGTRLSIL.

This clone has only one observation. The rearrangement links TRBV28 to TRBJ2-5; 10 bases line up with TRBD1. The germline V gene has CDR1 MDHEN and CDR2 SYDVKM. V shed 3 bases and J 4 bases; nucleotides not matched to a gene: 8. The CDR3 consists of 16 residues. The CDR3 sequence: CASSFQTGGLSETQYF. DNA for the CDR3: TGTGCCAGCAGTTTCCAGACAGGGGGCTTATCAGAGACCCAGTACTTC.

The chain links TRBV3-1 (or the pseudogene TRBV3-2) to TRBJ1-5, with TRBD1 identical over 9 bases. V dropped 1 base and J dropped 9; count of bases not matched to a gene: 10. CDR3 length: 16 residues. Germline CDR1 reads LGHDT; CDR2 reads YNNKEL (reference sequence). The CDR3 nucleotides read TGTGCCAGCAGCCAAGGGGGACAGGGAGGCGGTAGGCCCCAGCATTTT. Translation: CASSQGGQGGGRPQHF.

The V gene is TRBV27, the J gene TRBJ2-7; 7 bases align to TRBD1. Germline trimming cut 8 bases from V and 4 bases from J; bases unmatched to any gene: 8. From germline, CDR1 is MNHEY and CDR2 SMNVEV (reference sequence). This CDR3 is 13 amino acids long. DNA of the CDR3: TGTGCCAGCGGGGGACAGCTGATATACGAGCAGTACTTC. This translates into CASGGQLIYEQYF.

The DNA of the CDR3 is TGCGCCAGCAGCCAAGAAGAGGGGGTGAACACTGAAGCTTTCTTT. Amino acid sequence: CASSQEEGVNTEAFF. The chain couples TRBV4-1 to TRBJ1-1, with D possibly matching TRBD1 (6 bases). CDR1 is MGHRA, CDR2 YSYEKL, per germline. The CDR3 contains 15 residues. V lost 0 bases and J lost 0, with 8 bases in between.

This chain links TRBV19 with TRBJ1-5, with D possibly matching TRBD1 (6 bases). V was shortened by 5 bases and J by 1 base, with 9 bases between the two germline ends. CDR1 is LNHDA and CDR2 is SQIVND in the germline V gene (reference sequence). The CDR3 is 14 amino acids. The CDR3 protein is CASSPTGSNQPQHF. The DNA for the CDR3 is TGTGCCAGTAGTCCGACAGGCAGCAATCAGCCCCAGCATTTT.